This T cell receptor beta chain derives from a study of blood T cell repertoires in COVID-19. Whole-study context: Material from acute and convalescent COVID-19 was sourced from the United States, Italy and Spain. Nucleic acid was either cDNA or gDNA, and it came from T cells, B-cell-depleted T cells, or PBMCs.

This CDR3 is 16 amino acids long. After removal of 8 bases from V and 2 bases from J, the junction contained 14 bases not matched to a gene. In germline, CDR1 is SGHRS, CDR2 YFSETQ. In the study's own analysis: Quantification of nucleated cells was approximated via reference gene primer amplification. Some clones are missing from TCRdb's copy, which holds only in-frame ones; the method was immunoSEQ multiplex PCR. The DNA gave D and trimming, while V, J and clone size come from that table. The sample records under 300,000 clones, roughly four fifths being singletons. The TCR sequence derives from a man younger than 45 who had recovered from COVID-19. The chain carries TRBV5-1 and TRBJ2-3; 7 nucleotides match TRBD2. The sequenced sample was peripheral blood. CDR3 DNA sequence: TGCGCCAGTTCGACTAGCCGTCTGGAAAACACAGATACGCAGTATTTT. Translated, it gives CASSTSRLENTDTQYF.